The present T cell receptor (beta chain) was sequenced within a study of T cell repertoires in urothelial bladder cancer. Overall study: Resected lesion stages: three cT0, three cTa, three cT1, three cT2+. Whole-study findings and limits: Median infiltrating lymphocyte percentage was roughly 1.9% in carcinoma specimens. Up to roughly 17% of carcinoma infiltrating lymphocytes belonged to one T-cell clone.

Per the germline V gene, CDR1 is LGHNT and CDR2 is FRNRAP. The CDR3 runs 15 residues. With V trimmed by 6 bases and J by 0 bases, 5 bases remained unmatched. Measured with immunoSEQ multiplex PCR; TCRdb has only the in-frame clones, and not every one. The sample lists 5,000 to 6,500 clones; roughly two thirds were seen once. This clone was picked up one time. Its antigen is still unknown. The chain uses TRBV12-5 and TRBJ1-1, with 9 bases matching TRBD1. This clonotype originated in a human donor with urothelial carcinoma. The sample comprised tumor-infiltrating cells from bladder cancer. CDR3 in DNA: TGTGCTAGTGGCCCGGGACAGGGTATGAACACTGAAGCTTTCTTT. This translates into CASGPGQGMNTEAFF.